These 18 T cell receptor beta chains share one sample of origin, sequenced in a study of breast tumors, draining lymph nodes, adjacent tissues. TCRdb passed the multiplex PCR reads through MiXCR, listing each CDR3 protein once. Among some 14,000 distinct CDR3 sequences listed, around 59% were seen once. The sequencing sample was made of tumor-adjacent breast tissue. Every receptor here comes from a female donor with breast cancer. Some clones in this sample may be carry-over from other donors' samples.

This clonotype was observed a handful of times. The genes are TRBV7-2 and TRBJ2-5, with D uncertain. Germline V gene sequence: CDR1 SGHTA, CDR2 FQGNSA. This CDR3 region has 13 residues. V was shortened by 5 bases and J by 3 bases, with 10 bases between the two germline ends. CDR3 amino acids: CASSRNAKETQYF. As DNA, the CDR3 is TGTGCCAGCAGCCGTAATGCGAAAGAGACCCAGTACTTC.

This clonotype was recorded many times. The J gene is TRBJ1-5, the V gene TRBV6-1, with TRBD1 matching 9 bases. CDR1 and CDR2 (germline): MNHNS, SASEGT. Unmatched junction bases numbered 4, after V lost 4 bases and J lost 3 bases. The CDR3 is made up of 15 amino acids. DNA of the CDR3: TGTGCCAGCAGTGGGGGACAGGGCCTCAATCAGCCCCAGCATTTT. Translation: CASSGGQGLNQPQHF.

This clonotype has a count of ten or more. V and J are TRBV7-9 and TRBJ2-7; perhaps D is TRBD1 or TRBD2 (6 bases each). The CDR3 totals 14 residues. Trimming cost V 5 bases and J 3 bases, with 14 bases left between them. CDR1 is SEHNR, CDR2 FQNEAQ, per germline (reference sequence). DNA for the CDR3: TGTGCCAGCAGCGCACAGGGACTTGGCTACGAGCAGTACTTC. Translating gives CASSAQGLGYEQYF.

J is TRBJ1-2 and V is TRBV20-1; D is possibly TRBD1 (6 bases). CDR3 length equals 16 residues. The germline V and J ends were trimmed by 6 bases and 2 bases, with 22 bases remaining between them. Germline CDR1 is DFQATT and CDR2 is SNEGSKA (reference sequence). The DNA for the CDR3 is TGCAGTGCGCCGGGACACGGCTCTCCCGTAAACTATGGCTACACCTTC. The encoded protein is CSAPGHGSPVNYGYTF.

This chain links TRBV6-6 with TRBJ1-6; maybe TRBD1 (5 bases). The germline V gene has CDR1 MNHNY and CDR2 SVGAGI (reference sequence). The CDR3 has 17 amino acids. Trimming left V 3 bases short and J 0 bases short, with 12 bases between. The DNA of the CDR3 is TGTGCCAGCAGTTATCCCCCAGGGAGCTCCTATAATTCACCCCTCCACTTT. This sequence encodes CASSYPPGSSYNSPLHF.

The chain recombines TRBV10-1 with TRBJ2-2; 14 bases align to TRBD2. The V gene end was trimmed by 5 bases and the J gene end by 8 bases; junction bases not matched to a gene: 4. This CDR3 has 15 residues. In germline, CDR1 is WNHNN, CDR2 SYGVQD (reference sequence). CDR3 in amino acids: CASSPGLAGVGELFF. The CDR3, as DNA: TGCGCCAGCAGTCCGGGACTAGCGGGAGTGGGGGAGCTGTTTTTT.

This clonotype was detected only once. The rearrangement joins TRBV11-3 to TRBJ1-6; the D gene is possibly TRBD1 (5 bases). The CDR3 runs to 17 residues. The germline V and J ends were trimmed by 1 base and 7 bases, with 17 bases remaining between them. Germline loops: CDR1 SGHNT, CDR2 YENEEA. This chain's CDR3 is CASSLAPPGRINSPLHF. The CDR3 nucleotides are TGTGCCAGCAGCTTAGCCCCACCGGGACGGATAAATTCACCCCTCCACTTT.

The table lists this clonotype with a count of one. At one boundary the junction diverges from the germline segment, which might be a read error. CDR3 sequence reads: CAGSLGLAGEQYF. The CDR3 coding sequence is TGCGCCGGCAGCTTGGGACTAGCGGGCGAGCAGTACTTC. The rearrangement joins TRBV5-1 to TRBJ2-7, with 12 bases identical to TRBD2. CDR1 and CDR2 from the germline V gene are SGHRS and YFSETQ. The CDR3 consists of 13 residues. Filled out from reference TRBV5-1 and TRBJ2-7, the complete variable domain reads KAGVTQTPRYLIKTRGQQVTLSCSPISGHRSVSWYQQTPGQGLQFLFEYFSETQRNKGNFPGRFSGRQFSNSRSEMNVSTLELGDSALYLCAGSLGLAGEQYFGPGTRLTVT.

At least ten counts were recorded for this clonotype. The CDR3 DNA reads TGTGCCAGCAGCGTTGGACAGTACAATGAGCAGTTCTTC. Protein sequence: CASSVGQYNEQFF. This chain uses TRBV9 with TRBJ2-1, with D possibly matching TRBD1 (6 bases). CDR1 is SGDLS and CDR2 is YYNGEE in the germline V gene. The germline V and J ends were trimmed by 2 bases and 4 bases, with 7 bases remaining between them. This CDR3 contains 13 residues.

The V gene is TRBV10-1, the J gene TRBJ2-7; 13 bases fit TRBD2. This CDR3 region has 14 residues. Looked up from germline, CDR1 is WNHNN and CDR2 is SYGVQD (reference sequence). Germline trimming cut 4 bases from V and 9 bases from J; bases unmatched to any gene: 6. The CDR3: CASSGTSGSLVQYF. The CDR3 DNA follows: TGCGCCAGCAGTGGGACTAGCGGGAGTCTCGTGCAGTACTTC.

This clonotype was counted at least ten times. The chain is built from TRBV7-2 and TRBJ1-3; 10 bases fit TRBD1. The CDR3 runs to 19 residues. The ends lost 1 base at V and 0 bases at J; junction bases unmatched: 9. Germline values: CDR1 SGHTA, CDR2 FQGNSA. The CDR3 coding sequence is TGTGCCAGCAGCTTAGTGGGACAGGGGATGAGCTCCTCTGGAAACACCATATATTTT. This sequence encodes CASSLVGQGMSSSGNTIYF.

This clonotype is medium-sized within its sample. The chain uses TRBV12-3 or TRBV12-4 and TRBJ2-7; 7 bases map to TRBD1. The junction had 6 bases not matched to a gene; V was cut back by 6 bases and J by 7 bases. This CDR3 comprises 12 residues. The CDR3 here is CASSRGTAEQYF. As DNA, the CDR3 is TGTGCCAGCAGCCGTGGGACAGCAGAGCAGTACTTC.

This clonotype was seen just once. The chain employs TRBV7-9 and TRBJ2-2; the D is unclear. CDR3 length: 14 residues. The germline V gene encodes CDR1 SEHNR and CDR2 FQNEAQ (reference sequence). V lost 1 base and J 1 base, leaving 4 bases between the germline ends. CDR3 protein: CASSLERNTGELFF. In DNA form, the CDR3 reads TGTGCCAGCAGCTTAGAACGGAACACCGGGGAGCTGTTTTTT.

The chain links TRBV11-2 to TRBJ1-4; perhaps TRBD1 as D (6 bases). Germline V gene lookup returns CDR1 SGHAT and CDR2 FQNNGV. There are 14 residues in the CDR3. V lost 1 base and J lost 6, with 9 bases in between. The CDR3 here is CASSLGTADEKLFF. The CDR3 DNA reads TGTGCCAGCAGCTTAGGGACAGCTGATGAAAAACTGTTTTTT.

This clonotype has at least ten counts. V usage is TRBV3-1 and J usage is TRBJ2-7; 8 bases align to TRBD2. This CDR3 has 15 residues. Germline V gives CDR1 LGHDT, CDR2 YNNKEL (reference sequence). J was trimmed by 4 bases and V by 1 base; bases with no gene match: 6. CDR3 sequence reads: CASSQAAGVKYEQYF. The CDR3 nucleotides are TGTGCCAGCAGCCAAGCAGCGGGGGTCAAGTACGAGCAGTACTTC.

The chain links TRBV16 to TRBJ1-5; the D is unclear. V lost 0 bases to trimming and J lost 2 bases, with 5 bases between them. The CDR3 is 14 amino acids. From germline, CDR1 is KGHSY and CDR2 FQNENV. The CDR3 nucleotides read TGTGCCAGCAGCCAATCGCCGGGCAATCAGCCCCAGCATTTT. Protein product: CASSQSPGNQPQHF.

The chain combines TRBV6-1 with TRBJ1-4; D unresolved. Germline V gene data show CDR1 as MNHNS and CDR2 as SASEGT. V lost 2 bases and J 0 bases, leaving 10 bases between the germline ends. The CDR3 has 16 amino acids. CDR3: CASSERAPATNEKLFF. The CDR3 DNA reads TGTGCCAGCAGTGAAAGGGCTCCAGCAACTAATGAAAAACTGTTTTTT.

The chain links TRBV19 to TRBJ1-2, with no clear D. Trimming took 0 bases from V and 8 from J, leaving 10 bases between them. Germline loops: CDR1 LNHDA, CDR2 SQIVND (reference sequence). The CDR3 runs 13 residues. CDR3 nucleotides: TGTGCCAGTAGTATAGATCAAGTGCGGGGCTACACCTTC. As protein: CASSIDQVRGYTF.